This T cell receptor beta chain was recorded in a study of blood T cell repertoires in COVID-19. Across the study: Sites in the United States, Italy and Spain provided acute and convalescent COVID-19 samples.

Assay: immunoSEQ multiplex PCR; the TCRdb copy retains only in-frame clones and omits some. The top ten hold 10% of the sample, which has approximately 170,000 clones, approximately 81% seen once. Sequencing was performed on peripheral blood. This TCR derives from a woman of 80 years or more with active or convalescent COVID-19.

In DNA form, the CDR3 reads TGTGCCAGCAGCTACCGAGAGGGTAGCGGGAGTGGGAATGAGCAGTTCTTC. Translating gives CASSYREGSGSGNEQFF. The chain is built from TRBV5-4 and TRBJ2-1, with 9 bases identical to TRBD2. This CDR3 spans 17 amino acids. Germline CDR1 SGHNT, CDR2 YYREEE (reference sequence). J gave up 7 bases and V 3 bases, and 14 bases lay outside the gene matches.